This T cell receptor (beta chain) emerged from a study of PD-1 blockade in classical Hodgkin lymphoma. General study points: Still unresolved is the cause of the repertoire differences, which may be disease activity or prior therapy. CD4+ but not CD8+ TCR diversity rose significantly by C4D1. Whoever responded completely had baseline diversity much like that seen in newly diagnosed patients.

Germline values: CDR1 MNHNY, CDR2 SVGAGI (reference sequence). With 10 bases removed from V and 6 bases from J, the gap between germline ends came to 15 bases. The CDR3 is made up of 13 amino acids. Time point noted: cycle 4 day 1 (C4D1), after more than 5 weeks of nivolumab. Each of the patients experienced relapse following autologous stem cell transplantation, and their brentuximab vedotin exposure differed. TCRdb's table, derived via immunoSEQ multiplex PCR, lists solely in-frame clones and lacks some. The sample records 80,000 to 95,000 clones, 75% to 85% being singletons. This clone has a single count. As yet, its antigen is unknown.

This sequence was found in a human donor with classical Hodgkin lymphoma. This material consisted of peripheral blood mononuclear cells (PBMCs), taken before the fourth cycle of nivolumab. This sequence joins TRBV6-6 and TRBJ2-2; D is unresolved. The CDR3 sequence is CATGEPPPGELFF. The CDR3 nucleotides read TGTGCCACCGGAGAGCCACCCCCCGGGGAGCTGTTTTTT.